Each of the 14 T cell receptor beta chains below was sequenced from the same sample in a study of blood T cell repertoires in COVID-19. Repertoires were generated with immunoSEQ multiplex PCR, while TCRdb's copy carries only in-frame clones and drops some. The sample has some 300,000 clones, around 90% seen once; the top ten hold around 2%. The specimen sequenced was PBMCs or T cells enriched from blood (not recorded which). The receptors were sampled from an older woman in a cohort exposed to, infected with or recovered from COVID-19 (not recorded which).

The chain combines TRBV12-3 or TRBV12-4 with TRBJ2-7, with a possible D match to TRBD1 (5 bases). The length of the CDR3 is 13 residues. V lost 3 bases and J lost 5, with 11 bases in between. CDR3 loop: CASSFRVGHEQYF. For the CDR3, the DNA is TGTGCCAGCAGTTTCAGGGTCGGCCACGAGCAGTACTTC.

V and J are TRBV3-1 (or the pseudogene TRBV3-2) and TRBJ2-1; no definite D call. CDR3 length: 14 residues. Per germline, CDR1 LGHDT and CDR2 YNNKEL (reference sequence). V shed 4 bases and J shed 6 bases, with 13 bases lying between them. The CDR3 sequence is CASSPSRLGNEQFF. CDR3 DNA: TGTGCCAGCAGCCCTTCTAGGTTGGGCAATGAGCAGTTCTTC.

V gene TRBV24-1 combines with J gene TRBJ2-1; 10 bases align to TRBD1. V dropped 3 bases and J dropped 2; count of bases not matched to a gene: 3. The CDR3 has 16 amino acids. Germline lookup yields CDR1 KGHDR and CDR2 SFDVKD. The CDR3 DNA sequence: TGTGCCACCAGTGATACCGGGACAGGGGCCTACAATGAGCAGTTCTTC. The encoded protein is CATSDTGTGAYNEQFF.

The rearrangement joins TRBV7-9 to TRBJ2-3; 7 bases line up with TRBD2. Per the germline V gene, CDR1 is SEHNR and CDR2 is FQNEAQ (reference sequence). The CDR3 loop spans 17 amino acids. V dropped 4 bases and J dropped 5; count of bases not matched to a gene: 15. CDR3 DNA sequence: TGTGCCAGCAGCTCTTCGCCCCGGACGGGAGGATTAGATACGCAGTATTTT. Its translation is CASSSSPRTGGLDTQYF.

The table lists this clone with a count of one. The gene calls are TRBV10-3 and TRBJ2-3; D is perhaps TRBD1 (5 bases). V was cut by 6 bases and J by 2 bases, with 15 bases left in between. The CDR3 covers 15 residues. Germline CDR1 is ENHRY and CDR2 is SYGVKD. The DNA of the CDR3 is TGTGCCATCAGCGACAGTTCCAGGGCCACAGATACGCAGTATTTT. It translates to CAISDSSRATDTQYF.

This clone appeared once. The chain joins TRBV12-3 or TRBV12-4 to TRBJ2-1, with D uncertain. V lost 5 bases, J lost 8 bases, and 13 bases lay in between. This CDR3 has 13 amino acids. DNA of the CDR3: TGTGCCAGCAGTGCGTCCCTCCGGTATGAGCAGTTCTTC. This sequence encodes CASSASLRYEQFF.

The chain combines TRBV18 with TRBJ2-7, with TRBD2 matching 12 bases. CDR1 and CDR2 from the germline V gene are KGHSH and LQKENI. V shed 2 bases and J 4 bases; nucleotides not matched to a gene: 6. This CDR3 spans 16 amino acids. CDR3 residues: CASSPGGLAGGYEQYF. CDR3 in DNA: TGTGCCAGCTCACCAGGTGGGCTAGCGGGAGGGTACGAGCAGTACTTC.

The chain combines TRBV7-2 with TRBJ1-2; the D gene is possibly TRBD1 (5 bases). The CDR3 sequence is 13 residues long. V was pared by 3 bases and J by 0 bases, with 5 bases between. Per germline, CDR1 SGHTA and CDR2 FQGNSA. The CDR3 DNA is TGTGCCAGCAGCTTGACAGCTAACTATGGCTACACCTTC. Amino acids: CASSLTANYGYTF.

The genes are TRBV2 and TRBJ2-7, with D possibly being TRBD2 (6 bases). Germline V gives CDR1 SNHLY, CDR2 FYNNEI. Trimming left V 3 bases short and J 0 bases short, with 9 bases between. The CDR3 contains 14 residues. The CDR3 coding sequence is TGTGCCAGCAGTGAGCGGGATTACTCCTACGAGCAGTACTTC. Its translation: CASSERDYSYEQYF. The full variable domain, completed using reference TRBV2 and TRBJ2-7, is EPEVTQTPSHQVTQMGQEVILRCVPISNHLYFYWYRQILGQKVEFLVSFYNNEISEKSEIFDDQFSVERPDGSNFTLKIRSTKLEDSAMYFCASSERDYSYEQYFGPGTRLTVT.

V usage is TRBV28 and J usage is TRBJ2-7; 9 nucleotides line up with TRBD2. Trimming took 2 bases from V and 7 from J; bases not matched to a gene: 6. CDR3 length: 14 residues. Germline CDR1 reads MDHEN; CDR2 reads SYDVKM. CDR3 in DNA: TGTGCCAGCAGTTTAATAGCGGGAGTGGGAGAGCAGTACTTC. The encoded protein is CASSLIAGVGEQYF. Full variable domain (missing parts from reference TRBV28 and TRBJ2-7): DVKVTQSSRYLVKRTGEKVFLECVQDMDHENMFWYRQDPGLGLRLIYFSYDVKMKEKGDIPEGYSVSREKKERFSLILESASTNQTSMYLCASSLIAGVGEQYFGPGTRLTVT.

The chain joins TRBV19 to TRBJ2-7, with D possibly TRBD1 on 5 matching bases. V was pared by 0 bases and J by 2 bases, with 11 bases between. The CDR3 sequence is 15 residues long. Germline assignment: CDR1 LNHDA and CDR2 SQIVND (reference sequence). The CDR3 DNA reads TGTGCCAGTAGTATAGAGACAGTTGGGACCTACGAGCAGTACTTC. Its protein is CASSIETVGTYEQYF.

This clone was picked up one time. V usage is TRBV6-2 or TRBV6-3 and J usage is TRBJ2-7, with TRBD2 matching 7 bases. The CDR3 extends over 13 amino acids. V dropped 5 bases and J dropped 6; count of bases not matched to a gene: 7. Germline CDR1 and CDR2: MNHEY and SVGEGT. The CDR3 is CASSASTSAEQYF. DNA of the CDR3: TGTGCCAGCAGTGCATCTACTAGCGCCGAGCAGTACTTC.

The table lists this clone with a count of one. The CDR3: CASSERQGVNTEAFF. CDR3 bases: TGTGCCAGCAGCGAAAGACAGGGGGTTAACACTGAAGCTTTCTTT. The V call is TRBV21-1, the J call TRBJ1-1; TRBD1 reflects the table's D call only, with no check against the DNA. TRBV21-1 is shown as a pseudogene. The CDR3 covers 15 residues.

In DNA form, the CDR3 reads TGTGCCAGCAGTGAAGCGGGGGCTTCAAATTCACCCCTCCACTTT. Residues: CASSEAGASNSPLHF. J is TRBJ1-6 and V is TRBV6-1; D may be TRBD1 (6 bases). Trimming took 0 bases from V and 7 from J, leaving 10 bases between them. Germline assignment: CDR1 MNHNS and CDR2 SASEGT. CDR3 size: 15 residues.